The 8 T cell receptor beta chains in this list originate from one sample, sequenced in a study of neoadjuvant nivolumab and ipilimumab in lung cancer. Measured with immunoSEQ multiplex PCR; TCRdb has only the in-frame clones, and not every one. The data hold 25,000 to 30,000 clones, with about 75% observed a single time. The material was tumor tissue, obtained after neoadjuvant nivolumab, alone or with ipilimumab, at or shortly before surgery. The receptors were gathered from an adult with non-small cell lung cancer.

This clone was picked up a small number of times. J is TRBJ1-1 and V is TRBV30; D uncertain. Germline V lookup: CDR1 GTSNPN, CDR2 SVGIG (reference sequence). V was trimmed by 7 bases and J by 4 bases, leaving 10 bases between them. The CDR3 sequence is 11 residues long. The DNA for the CDR3 is TGTGCCTCCTCAGTCGGCACTGAAGCTTTCTTT. This translates into CASSVGTEAFF. Full variable domain (outside the CDR3, taken from reference TRBV30 and TRBJ1-1): SQTIHQWPATLVQPVGSPLSLECTVEGTSNPNLYWYRQAAGRGLQLLFYSVGIGQISSEVPQNLSASRPQDRQFILSSKKLLLSDSGFYLCASSVGTEAFFGQGTRLTVV.

The chain recombines TRBV18 with TRBJ2-1; 9 bases line up with TRBD2. In germline, CDR1 is KGHSH, CDR2 LQKENI. Losses at the gene ends were 6 bases for V and 3 bases for J; bases not matched to a gene: 6. This CDR3 is built from 15 residues. This CDR3 is CASSRLSGGYNEQFF. The CDR3 DNA reads TGTGCCAGCTCGAGGCTTAGCGGGGGCTACAATGAGCAGTTCTTC.

V is TRBV6-5 and J is TRBJ1-2; D may be TRBD1 (5 bases). The CDR3 is 13 amino acids. V lost 6 bases, J lost 8 bases, and 16 bases lay in between. CDR1 and CDR2 from the germline V gene are MNHEY and SVGAGI. The CDR3 reads CASRTQQGFGYTF. As DNA, the CDR3 is TGTGCCAGCAGAACCCAGCAGGGTTTCGGCTACACCTTC.

This chain links TRBV18 with TRBJ2-7; 8 bases agree with TRBD1. Germline-derived CDR1 and CDR2 are KGHSH and LQKENI. V lost 3 bases, J lost 4 bases, and 5 bases stayed unmatched. This CDR3 has 14 amino acids. For the CDR3, the DNA is TGTGCCAGCTCACCGGACAGGGAGCGTTACGAGCAGTACTTC. Its protein is CASSPDRERYEQYF.

The chain uses TRBV10-3 and TRBJ1-2; 8 nucleotides match TRBD1. V was clipped by 4 bases and J by 6 bases; unmatched bases: 7. The CDR3 length is 14 residues. CDR1 is ENHRY, CDR2 SYGVKD, per germline. CDR3 nucleotides: TGTGCCATCAGTGTTGGAACAGGGGGTGATGGCTACACCTTC. This codes for CAISVGTGGDGYTF.

The J gene is TRBJ1-1, the V gene TRBV7-3; no clear D gene. From germline, CDR1 is SGHTA and CDR2 FQGTGA. Trimming cost V 3 bases and J 0 bases, with 5 bases left between them. The CDR3 is made up of 13 amino acids. In nucleotides, the CDR3 is TGTGCCAGCAGCTTGAGTATGAACACTGAAGCTTTCTTT. Protein product: CASSLSMNTEAFF.

This clone has just a few counts. This chain joins TRBV7-9 and TRBJ1-2; 8 bases match TRBD1. Per germline, CDR1 SEHNR and CDR2 FQNEAQ (reference sequence). V trimming: 3 bases; J trimming: 5 bases; junction bases outside the gene matches: 11. This CDR3 region has 16 residues. CDR3 in DNA: TGTGCCAGCAGCTTGGAACAGGGGGTCCCGGATTATGGCTACACCTTC. Translated: CASSLEQGVPDYGYTF.

This rearrangement joins TRBV10-2 to TRBJ2-3, with TRBD1 as a possible D gene (6 bases). The germline CDR1 and CDR2 sequences are WSHSY and SAAADI. CDR3 length: 12 amino acids. V lost 6 bases to trimming and J lost 8 bases, with 12 bases between them. DNA of the CDR3: TGCGCCAGCAGGACAGGTCCAAGTACGCAGTATTTT. It is translated as CASRTGPSTQYF.